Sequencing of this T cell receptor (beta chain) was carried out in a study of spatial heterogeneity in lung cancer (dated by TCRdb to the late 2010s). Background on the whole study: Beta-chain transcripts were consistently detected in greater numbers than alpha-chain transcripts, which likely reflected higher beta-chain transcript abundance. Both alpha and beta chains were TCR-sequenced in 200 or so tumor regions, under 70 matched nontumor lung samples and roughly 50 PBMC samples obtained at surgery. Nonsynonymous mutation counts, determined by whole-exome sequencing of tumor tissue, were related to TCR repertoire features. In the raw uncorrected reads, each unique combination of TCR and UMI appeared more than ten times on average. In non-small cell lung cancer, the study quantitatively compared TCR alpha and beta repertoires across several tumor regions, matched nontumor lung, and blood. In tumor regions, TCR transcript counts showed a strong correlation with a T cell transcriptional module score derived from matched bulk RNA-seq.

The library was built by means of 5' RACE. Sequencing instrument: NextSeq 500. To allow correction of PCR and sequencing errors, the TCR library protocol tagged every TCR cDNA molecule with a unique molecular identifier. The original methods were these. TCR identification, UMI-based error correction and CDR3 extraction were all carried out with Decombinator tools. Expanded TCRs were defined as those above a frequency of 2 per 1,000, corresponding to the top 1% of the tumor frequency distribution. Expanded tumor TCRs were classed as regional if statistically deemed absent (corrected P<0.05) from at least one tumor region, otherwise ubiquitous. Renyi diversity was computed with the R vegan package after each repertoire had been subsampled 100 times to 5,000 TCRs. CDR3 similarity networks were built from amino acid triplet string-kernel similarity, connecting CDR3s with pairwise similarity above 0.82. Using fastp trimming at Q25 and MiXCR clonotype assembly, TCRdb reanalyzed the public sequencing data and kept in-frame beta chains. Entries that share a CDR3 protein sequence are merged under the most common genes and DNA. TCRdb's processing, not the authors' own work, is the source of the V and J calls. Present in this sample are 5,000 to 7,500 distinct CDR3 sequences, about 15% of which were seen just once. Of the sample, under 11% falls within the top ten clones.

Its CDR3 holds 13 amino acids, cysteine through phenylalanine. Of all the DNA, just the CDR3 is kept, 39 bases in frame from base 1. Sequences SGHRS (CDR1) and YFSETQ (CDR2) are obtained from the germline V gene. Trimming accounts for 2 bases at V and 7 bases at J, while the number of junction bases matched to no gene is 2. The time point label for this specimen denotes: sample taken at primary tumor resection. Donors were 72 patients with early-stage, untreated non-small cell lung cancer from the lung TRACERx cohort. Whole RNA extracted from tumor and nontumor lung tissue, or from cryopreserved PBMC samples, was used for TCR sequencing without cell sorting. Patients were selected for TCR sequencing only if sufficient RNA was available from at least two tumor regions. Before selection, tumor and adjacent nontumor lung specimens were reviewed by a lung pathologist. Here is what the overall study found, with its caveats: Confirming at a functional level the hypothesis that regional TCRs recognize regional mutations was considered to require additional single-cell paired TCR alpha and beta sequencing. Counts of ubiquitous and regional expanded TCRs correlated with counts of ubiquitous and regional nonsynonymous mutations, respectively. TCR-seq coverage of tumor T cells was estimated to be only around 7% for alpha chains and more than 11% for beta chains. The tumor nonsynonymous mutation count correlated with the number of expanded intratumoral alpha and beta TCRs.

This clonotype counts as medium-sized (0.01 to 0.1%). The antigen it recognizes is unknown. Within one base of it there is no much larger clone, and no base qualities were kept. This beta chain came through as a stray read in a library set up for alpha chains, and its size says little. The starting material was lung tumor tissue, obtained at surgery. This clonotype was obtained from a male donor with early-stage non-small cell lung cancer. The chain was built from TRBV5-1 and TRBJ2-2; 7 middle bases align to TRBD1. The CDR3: CASSFGQVGELFF. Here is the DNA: TGCGCCAGCAGCTTTGGACAGGTCGGGGAGCTGTTTTTT.